This T cell receptor (beta chain) is drawn from a study of shared clonotypes between healthy human individuals. Sequencing used immunoSEQ multiplex PCR; TCRdb keeps in-frame clones, though not all of them. The sample carries roughly 600,000 clones, roughly 98% recorded once. Germline V lookup: CDR1 MGHRA, CDR2 YSYEKL. Trimming took off 1 base at V and 4 bases at J, with 26 bases between the two ends. This CDR3 comprises 20 residues. CD8 cells classed as naive were CD45RO-negative and positively selected for CCR7, excluding terminally differentiated effector memory CD45RA+ cells. Source material: naive CD8+ T cells sorted from blood. The TCR originated in a man younger than 45 in good health. The chain recombines TRBV4-1 with TRBJ1-3, with D maybe TRBD1 (5 bases). The CDR3 loop is CASSQGTGTVFDVGGNTIYF. In DNA, the CDR3 is TGCGCCAGCAGCCAAGGCACCGGGACGGTCTTCGATGTTGGCGGAAACACCATATATTTT.